The rows below give T cell receptor beta chains drawn from one sample of a study of T cell changes during pregnancy in multiple sclerosis. TCRdb's table, derived via immunoSEQ multiplex PCR, lists solely in-frame clones and lacks some. The data hold tens of thousands of clones, with 75% to 95% observed a single time. Sequences were derived from CD4+ T cells from peripheral blood mononuclear cells, sampled in the third trimester of pregnancy. Source of these receptors: a female donor in good health, enrolled as a control in a pregnancy study. CDR3s include the opening cysteine and the closing phenylalanine or tryptophan.

V,J,CDR3
TRBV7-3,TRBJ2-1,CASSLGLAGGYNEQFF
TRBV5-4,TRBJ1-3,CASSLALSGNTIYF
TRBV29-1,TRBJ1-2,CSIRGGAYGYTF
TRBV6-6,TRBJ1-2,CASSSGGTYYGYTF
TRBV7-9,TRBJ1-4,CASTPALASGLFF
TRBV7-3,TRBJ1-1,CASSLGTGPEAFF
TRBV10-3,TRBJ2-1,CAISLDRANEQFF
TRBV29-1,TRBJ1-2,CSENTGGGYTF
TRBV30,TRBJ1-5,CAWSGPNQPQHF
TRBV4-2,TRBJ2-7,CASSQDFGGAKYEQYF
TRBV5-5,TRBJ1-2,CASSLGTGYGYTF
TRBV7-2,TRBJ1-5,CASSLEGRAAGQPQHF
TRBV19,TRBJ1-2,CASSFQGRNYGYTF
TRBV7-2,TRBJ2-5,CASSSIRGGLGETQYF
TRBV7-2,TRBJ1-6,CASSRLRVGNSPLHF
TRBV5-6,TRBJ1-1,CASSFTTGGFLGF
TRBV18,TRBJ2-5,CASSPQGETQYF
TRBV6-6,TRBJ1-1,CASSYGTGVTEAFF
TRBV6-1,TRBJ1-1,CASSDMGQMNTEAFF
TRBV5-6,TRBJ1-2,CASSVIRDRGQRDYGYTF
TRBV30,TRBJ2-5,CAWSPPGGGPPYF
TRBV7-2,TRBJ1-4,CASSFGPTEKLFF
TRBV5-1,TRBJ1-1,CASSLRGAEAFF
TRBV7-3,TRBJ1-6,CASSASTQRGGTGSPLHF
TRBV2,TRBJ1-4,CASSDRGPEKLFF
TRBV19,TRBJ1-4,CASSASVNEKLFF
TRBV7-9,TRBJ1-5,CASSLGTGPRQPQHF
TRBV19,TRBJ1-5,CASSRPRGSNQPQHF
TRBV19,TRBJ1-6,CASSIDVQGYNSPLHF
TRBV18,TRBJ1-1,CASSSGPGGAEAFF
TRBV6-4,TRBJ2-1,CASSLSGQGAVNEQFF
TRBV4-1,TRBJ2-4,CASSQAEGRYIQYF
TRBV7-2,TRBJ1-5,CASSTGGAGRIIQPQHF